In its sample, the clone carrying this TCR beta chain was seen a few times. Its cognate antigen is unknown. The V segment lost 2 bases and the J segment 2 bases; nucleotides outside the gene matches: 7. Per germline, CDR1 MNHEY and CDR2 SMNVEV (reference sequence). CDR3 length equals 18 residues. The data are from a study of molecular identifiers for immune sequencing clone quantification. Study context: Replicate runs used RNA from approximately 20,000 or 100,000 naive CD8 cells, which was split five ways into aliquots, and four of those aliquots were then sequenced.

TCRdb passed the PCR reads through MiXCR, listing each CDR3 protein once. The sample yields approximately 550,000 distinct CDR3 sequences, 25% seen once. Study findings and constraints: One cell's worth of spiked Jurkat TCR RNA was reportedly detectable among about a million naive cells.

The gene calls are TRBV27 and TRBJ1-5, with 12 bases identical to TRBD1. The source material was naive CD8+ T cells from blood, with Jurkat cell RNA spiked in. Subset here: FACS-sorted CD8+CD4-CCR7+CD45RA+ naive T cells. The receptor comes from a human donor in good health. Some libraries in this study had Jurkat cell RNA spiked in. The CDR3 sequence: CASSLMGQGAFGNQPQHF. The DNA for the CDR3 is TGTGCCAGCAGTTTAATGGGACAGGGGGCATTTGGCAATCAGCCCCAGCATTTT.